A single sample is the source of the 18 T cell receptor beta chains below, sequenced in a study of shared clonotypes between healthy human individuals. Clones were read by immunoSEQ multiplex PCR, and TCRdb kept only the in-frame ones, dropping some. The data hold over a million clones, with about 76% observed a single time. Sequencing was performed on memory CD4+ T cells sorted from blood. The subset denotes: CD45RA-negative fraction. These receptors all stem from a man between 18 and 35 years old in good health.

The genes are TRBV7-8 and TRBJ2-6; no firm D call. Looked up from germline, CDR1 is SGHVS and CDR2 is FQNEAQ. The CDR3 covers 18 residues. The germline V and J ends were trimmed by 0 bases and 0 bases, with 12 bases remaining between them. The CDR3 is CASSLAAGRASGANVLTF. CDR3 in DNA: TGTGCCAGCAGCTTAGCGGCAGGTAGAGCCTCTGGGGCCAACGTCCTGACTTTC. Together with reference TRBV7-8 and TRBJ2-6, the CDR3 gives the full variable domain: GAGVSQSPRYKVAKRGQDVALRCDPISGHVSLFWYQQALGQGPEFLTYFQNEAQLDKSGLPSDRFFAERPEGSVSTLKIQRTQQEDSAVYLCASSLAAGRASGANVLTFGAGSRLTVL.

V is TRBV10-2 and J is TRBJ2-5; D gene ambiguous. Between the trimmed V and J ends, which lost 8 bases and 2 bases, there was a span of 9 bases. Per the germline V gene, CDR1 is WSHSY and CDR2 is SAAADI. This CDR3 comprises 12 residues. The CDR3 here is CASGRPQETQYF. The DNA of the CDR3 is TGCGCCAGCGGTAGGCCACAAGAGACCCAGTACTTC.

The chain is built from TRBV2 and TRBJ1-3; 10 positions match TRBD1. The CDR3 sequence is 15 residues long. The trim removed 8 bases at V and 3 bases at J, leaving 7 bases unmatched. Germline CDR1 and CDR2: SNHLY and FYNNEI. CDR3 region: CASGTGAFGGNTIYF. The CDR3 coding sequence is TGTGCCAGCGGGACAGGGGCATTTGGTGGAAACACCATATATTTT.

This rearrangement joins TRBV2 to TRBJ2-2, with D uncertain. Germline V gene lookup returns CDR1 SNHLY and CDR2 FYNNEI. CDR3 size: 14 residues. V dropped 4 bases and J dropped 4 bases, with 10 bases sitting between them. CDR3 nucleotides: TGTGCCAGCAGTGTCCTCACGGGCACCGGGGAGCTGTTTTTT. This codes for CASSVLTGTGELFF.

The J gene is TRBJ1-1, the V gene TRBV5-1; D is uncertain. V was clipped by 4 bases and J by 3 bases, with 16 bases between them. The germline CDR1 and CDR2 sequences are SGHRS and YFSETQ. The CDR3 totals 15 residues. Here the CDR3 DNA reads TGCGCCAGCAGCCTCATTTCGGGGATCGACACTGAAGCTTTCTTT. It is translated as CASSLISGIDTEAFF.

As for this clone: This sequence is one base from a far larger clone and is likely a read error. The sample contains more than one DNA sequence encoding this CDR3. The chain links TRBV7-2 to TRBJ2-2; D unclear. This CDR3 region has 12 residues. V was cut by 3 bases and J by 5 bases, with 4 bases left in between. CDR1 and CDR2 (germline): SGHTA, FQGNSA. CDR3 in amino acids: CASSFGTGELFF. For the CDR3, the DNA is TGTGCCAGCAGCTTCGGGACCGGGGAGCTGTTTTTT.

The chain joins TRBV6-4 to TRBJ2-7; D is possibly TRBD1 or TRBD2 (5 bases each). This CDR3 is 19 amino acids long. V was clipped by 0 bases and J by 1 base, with 22 bases between them. Looked up from germline, CDR1 is MRHNA and CDR2 is SNTAGT. The CDR3 loop is CASSDSGGFAYGISYEQYF. The CDR3 region has the DNA TGTGCCAGCAGTGACTCTGGGGGATTCGCATATGGAATTTCCTACGAGCAGTACTTC.

The chain employs TRBV6-1 and TRBJ1-1; D unclear. V was trimmed by 4 bases and J by 0 bases, leaving 12 bases between them. CDR1 and CDR2 (germline): MNHNS, SASEGT. The CDR3 extends over 15 amino acids. The DNA for the CDR3 is TGTGCCAGCAGTGTGAACCTGCAAATGAACACTGAAGCTTTCTTT. It encodes CASSVNLQMNTEAFF.

Only a few counts were recorded for this clone. V gene TRBV10-3 combines with J gene TRBJ2-2; 9 nucleotides line up with TRBD1. Germline trimming cut 2 bases from V and 6 bases from J; bases unmatched to any gene: 10. Germline lookup yields CDR1 ENHRY and CDR2 SYGVKD. This CDR3 has 17 residues. The CDR3: CAISEGTGSLDAGELFF. The CDR3 coding sequence is TGTGCCATCAGTGAGGGGACAGGGAGTTTAGACGCCGGGGAGCTGTTTTTT.

About this clone itself: Within the sample, other DNA sequences also encode this same CDR3. The rearrangement joins TRBV30 to TRBJ2-7; no clear D gene. Trimming took off 3 bases at V and 0 bases at J, with 9 bases between the two ends. Germline V gene data show CDR1 as GTSNPN and CDR2 as SVGIG (reference sequence). The CDR3 is made up of 13 amino acids. The DNA for the CDR3 is TGTGCCTGGAGGATTGGTAGCTCCTACGAGCAGTACTTC. It is translated as CAWRIGSSYEQYF. Variable domain in full (rest from reference TRBV30 and TRBJ2-7): SQTIHQWPATLVQPVGSPLSLECTVEGTSNPNLYWYRQAAGRGLQLLFYSVGIGQISSEVPQNLSASRPQDRQFILSSKKLLLSDSGFYLCAWRIGSSYEQYFGPGTRLTVT.

The chain links TRBV7-8 to TRBJ1-6; the D gene is possibly TRBD1 (5 bases). V was shortened by 2 bases and J by 2 bases, with 19 bases between the two germline ends. Germline V gives CDR1 SGHVS, CDR2 FQNEAQ. CDR3 size: 19 residues. This CDR3 is CASSLKMGPGSTYNSPLHF. The CDR3 DNA reads as TGTGCCAGCAGCTTAAAAATGGGTCCAGGGAGTACCTATAATTCACCCCTCCACTTT.

The chain uses TRBV2 and TRBJ1-4; TRBD1 is a possible D gene (6 bases). The V end was cut by 6 bases, the J end by 8 bases, with 31 bases between. The germline gives CDR1 SNHLY, CDR2 FYNNEI. This CDR3 contains 19 residues. The CDR3 region has the DNA TGTGCCAGCAGCCCCTCTGCGGGGGCGAGGTTGCGGACCGAAGAAAAACTGTTTTTT. Amino acid sequence: CASSPSAGARLRTEEKLFF.

A single count supports this clone. The CDR3 DNA is TGTGCCATCAACCCCGGGGAGGGAGAGACCCAGTACTTC. As protein: CAINPGEGETQYF. The chain employs TRBV10-3 and TRBJ2-5; 7 bases agree with TRBD2. Germline CDR1 and CDR2: ENHRY and SYGVKD. The CDR3 loop spans 13 amino acids. V lost 7 bases to trimming and J lost 4 bases; unmatched junction nucleotides: 6.

This rearrangement joins TRBV19 to TRBJ2-5; 7 nucleotides line up with TRBD1. The CDR3 is made up of 16 amino acids. CDR1 is LNHDA, CDR2 SQIVND, per germline (reference sequence). The V gene end was trimmed by 3 bases and the J gene end by 1 base; junction bases not matched to a gene: 8. CDR3 residues: CASSITGVKPQETQYF. The CDR3 DNA is TGTGCCAGTAGTATCACAGGGGTCAAGCCCCAAGAGACCCAGTACTTC.

This clone was observed a few times. The chain joins TRBV7-2 to TRBJ2-3; D is unclear. CDR1 and CDR2 (germline): SGHTA, FQGNSA. V shed 3 bases and J shed 2 bases, with 9 bases lying between them. The CDR3 length is 14 residues. The DNA for the CDR3 is TGTGCCAGCAGCTTGGCAGCTTACACAGATACGCAGTATTTT. As protein: CASSLAAYTDTQYF. Combining the CDR3 with reference TRBV7-2 and TRBJ2-3 gives the whole variable domain GAGVSQSPSNKVTEKGKDVELRCDPISGHTALYWYRQSLGQGLEFLIYFQGNSAPDKSGLPSDRFSAERTGGSVSTLTIQRTQQEDSAVYLCASSLAAYTDTQYFGPGTRLTVL.

In its sample, this clone was seen a few times. DNA of the CDR3: TGCGCCAGCAGCCAAGCCTACAGGGTTGGCTACACCTTC. Translation: CASSQAYRVGYTF. The rearrangement links TRBV4-1 to TRBJ1-2, with D possibly TRBD1 on 6 matching bases. V lost 1 base, J lost 7 bases, and 10 bases lay in between. The germline CDR1 and CDR2 sequences are MGHRA and YSYEKL. The CDR3 loop spans 13 amino acids.

The chain links TRBV6-6 to TRBJ1-2; no reliable D call. CDR1 is MNHNY, CDR2 SVGAGI, per germline (reference sequence). The CDR3 contains 13 residues. Trimming took off 0 bases at V and 7 bases at J, with 9 bases between the two ends. CDR3 residues: CASSYSPLAGYTF. The CDR3 nucleotides read TGTGCCAGCAGTTACTCTCCCCTAGCTGGCTACACCTTC.

A remark on this clone: The same CDR3 can be traced to other DNA sequences in this sample. The rearrangement links TRBV10-3 to TRBJ1-3, with no clear D. The V and J ends lost 0 bases and 0 bases respectively, with 12 bases between them. The germline CDR1 and CDR2 sequences are ENHRY and SYGVKD. The CDR3 sequence is 17 residues long. The CDR3 region is CAISESTGGSSGNTIYF. CDR3 coding DNA: TGTGCCATCAGTGAGTCGACTGGAGGAAGCTCTGGAAACACCATATATTTT.